The 27 T cell receptor beta chains reported below all come from one sample, sequenced in a study of shared clonotypes between healthy human individuals. The assay was immunoSEQ multiplex PCR, and TCRdb's table has in-frame clones only and misses some. The profile shows some 530,000 clones, 60% to 80% of them singletons. Material: PBMCs. Receptors originate from a middle-aged woman in good health. Some clones in this sample may be carry-over from other donors' samples.

The V call is TRBV6-5, the J call TRBJ2-1; D possibly corresponds to TRBD1 (6 bases). The CDR3 is made up of 15 amino acids. The germline V and J ends were trimmed by 7 bases and 0 bases, with 13 bases remaining between them. Germline assignment: CDR1 MNHEY and CDR2 SVGAGI. CDR3 residues: CASKIRGYSYNEQFF. In DNA, the CDR3 is TGTGCCAGCAAAATCAGGGGTTACTCCTACAATGAGCAGTTCTTC.

V usage is TRBV10-3 and J usage is TRBJ2-7, with D possibly TRBD2 on 6 matching bases. With 3 bases removed from V and 0 bases from J, the gap between germline ends came to 12 bases. This CDR3 contains 15 residues. In germline, CDR1 is ENHRY, CDR2 SYGVKD. The CDR3 DNA reads TGTGCCATCAGTGATCCGACTAGAAGCTCCTACGAGCAGTACTTC. Protein sequence: CAISDPTRSSYEQYF.

J is TRBJ2-1 and V is TRBV28, with 8 bases fitting TRBD2. Unmatched junction bases numbered 13, after V lost 5 bases and J lost 7 bases. The CDR3 spans 16 residues. The germline V gene encodes CDR1 MDHEN and CDR2 SYDVKM. The CDR3 reads CASSPLGIAGLNEQFF. In DNA form, the CDR3 reads TGTGCCAGCAGTCCCCTAGGGATAGCGGGATTGAATGAGCAGTTCTTC.

A few counts support this clone. This chain connects TRBV5-1 to TRBJ1-2; a possible D gene is TRBD1 (5 bases). Between the trimmed V and J ends, which lost 4 bases and 4 bases, there was a span of 17 bases. The CDR3 sequence is 15 residues long. In germline, CDR1 is SGHRS, CDR2 YFSETQ. The CDR3 protein is CASSTMGDAGYGYTF. The CDR3 DNA reads as TGCGCCAGCAGCACGATGGGGGACGCCGGCTATGGCTACACCTTC.

The chain is built from TRBV11-2 and TRBJ2-7; 7 bases agree with TRBD1. Germline V gives CDR1 SGHAT, CDR2 FQNNGV. V lost 4 bases and J lost 2; bases outside the gene matches: 8. The CDR3 extends over 15 amino acids. In DNA, the CDR3 is TGTGCCAGCAGCTCCTACAGGGGTCTCGCCTACGAGCAGTACTTC. It is translated as CASSSYRGLAYEQYF.

This clone showed up many times. The J gene is TRBJ1-1, the V gene TRBV7-2; D not resolved. The CDR3 length is 12 residues. The germline gives CDR1 SGHTA, CDR2 FQGNSA. V was shortened by 6 bases and J by 11 bases, with 16 bases between the two germline ends. CDR3 bases: TGTGCCAGCAGGACTACGGGTCTTGGGGCTTTCTTT. It yields the protein CASRTTGLGAFF.

This chain connects TRBV7-3 to TRBJ1-1; D gene ambiguous. CDR3 size: 13 residues. The V gene's germline CDR1 is SGHTA and CDR2 FQGTGA. Trimming pared 5 bases from V and 0 bases from J, leaving 7 bases between. The CDR3 protein is CASSENLNTEAFF. CDR3 coding DNA: TGTGCCAGCAGCGAAAACTTGAACACTGAAGCTTTCTTT.

This clone has only a few counts. The chain couples TRBV19 to TRBJ2-2; D may be TRBD1 (8 bases). The CDR3 is 16 amino acids. Looked up from germline, CDR1 is LNHDA and CDR2 is SQIVND (reference sequence). Trimming removed 9 bases from V and 7 bases from J, with 24 bases in between. CDR3 region: CASHANDRGGNGELFF. CDR3 nucleotides: TGTGCCAGCCACGCTAACGACAGGGGAGGGAACGGGGAGCTGTTTTTT.

This chain uses TRBV4-2 with TRBJ1-1; 8 nucleotides match TRBD1. V lost 2 bases, J lost 5 bases, and 4 bases stayed unmatched. The CDR3 extends over 14 amino acids. The germline gives CDR1 LGHNA, CDR2 YNFKEQ. The CDR3 region has the DNA TGTGCCAGCAGCCAAAAAACAGGGGGGACTGAAGCTTTCTTT. Protein: CASSQKTGGTEAFF.

V usage is TRBV5-4 and J usage is TRBJ2-7; D gene uncertain. V was trimmed by 4 bases and J by 0 bases, leaving 11 bases between them. Germline V gives CDR1 SGHNT, CDR2 YYREEE (reference sequence). This CDR3 is 14 amino acids long. CDR3 nucleotides: TGTGCCAGCAGCCATGGAAGGAGCTCCTACGAGCAGTACTTC. Translating gives CASSHGRSSYEQYF.

The chain combines TRBV5-6 with TRBJ2-3; D is perhaps TRBD1 or TRBD2 (6 bases each). Germline CDR1 and CDR2: SGHDT and YYEEEE. The CDR3 totals 16 residues. V was trimmed by 0 bases and J by 4 bases, leaving 15 bases between them. For the CDR3, the DNA is TGTGCCAGCAGCTTGGCCTGGGGGGCAAGTCCAGATACGCAGTATTTT. As protein: CASSLAWGASPDTQYF.

This clone turned up a few times. The rearrangement uses TRBV28 and TRBJ1-4; weak D call: TRBD1 (6 bases). The length of the CDR3 is 16 residues. Trimming removed 1 base from V and 2 bases from J, with 11 bases in between. Germline V gene lookup returns CDR1 MDHEN and CDR2 SYDVKM. CDR3 sequence (DNA): TGTGCCAGCAGTTTATTGGGGGGCCTCACTAATGAAAAACTGTTTTTT. It translates to CASSLLGGLTNEKLFF.

V usage is TRBV4-1 and J usage is TRBJ1-1; D ambiguous. The CDR3 is 15 amino acids. CDR1 is MGHRA and CDR2 is YSYEKL in the germline V gene. V was pared by 1 base and J by 4 bases, with 13 bases between. In DNA form, the CDR3 reads TGCGCCAGCAGCCAAGTACTAGGGCAGGTCACTGAAGCTTTCTTT. The encoded protein is CASSQVLGQVTEAFF.

This clone was picked up a small number of times. This sequence joins TRBV7-9 and TRBJ2-1; weak D call: TRBD2 (6 bases). CDR1 SEHNR and CDR2 FQNEAQ come from the germline V gene (reference sequence). The V end lost 3 bases, the J end lost 8 bases, and 17 bases lay between the germline ends. This CDR3 is 15 amino acids long. The CDR3 nucleotides are TGTGCCAGCAGCTTGGGTAGCGGAACCCCTCATGAGCAGTTCTTC. It specifies CASSLGSGTPHEQFF.

This clone showed up just a few times. The chain links TRBV28 to TRBJ2-1, with TRBD2 matching 7 bases. The ends lost 5 bases at V and 6 bases at J; junction bases unmatched: 4. The CDR3 has 13 residues. Germline CDR1 MDHEN, CDR2 SYDVKM. DNA for the CDR3: TGTGCCAGCAGTATCGGACTAGTCAATGAGCAGTTCTTC. Translating it yields CASSIGLVNEQFF.

The J gene is TRBJ1-2, the V gene TRBV7-6, with TRBD1 matching 7 bases. V lost 5 bases, J lost 4 bases, and 7 bases stayed unmatched. The CDR3 consists of 14 residues. Germline V lookup: CDR1 SGHVS, CDR2 FNYEAQ. The CDR3 DNA sequence: TGTGCCAGCAGCCCCCTGGGACAGAGCTATGGCTACACCTTC. It yields the protein CASSPLGQSYGYTF.

The chain joins TRBV7-9 to TRBJ1-3, with D uncertain. Germline CDR1 is SEHNR and CDR2 is FQNEAQ (reference sequence). V gave up 5 bases and J gave up 4 bases, with 12 bases separating them. The CDR3 runs to 14 residues. The CDR3 DNA reads as TGTGCCAGCAGCCTTCGTAACGGGGGAAACACCATATATTTT. It translates to CASSLRNGGNTIYF.

This clone was seen only a few times. This sequence joins TRBV5-1 and TRBJ2-5; the match to TRBD2 covers 14 bases. CDR1 SGHRS and CDR2 YFSETQ come from the germline V gene. The junction had 5 bases not matched to a gene; V was cut back by 4 bases and J by 3 bases. The CDR3 has 16 amino acids. For the CDR3, the DNA is TGCGCCAGCAGCCGACTAGCGGGAGGGCCGGAAGAGACCCAGTACTTC. It yields the protein CASSRLAGGPEETQYF.

The chain uses TRBV7-2 and TRBJ1-5; D might be TRBD1 (5 bases). From germline, CDR1 is SGHTA and CDR2 FQGNSA. The CDR3 totals 15 residues. Between the trimmed V and J ends, which lost 2 bases and 1 base, there was a span of 9 bases. The DNA for the CDR3 is TGTGCCAGCAGCTTAAATGGGGGGAGCAATCAGCCCCAGCATTTT. Translating it yields CASSLNGGSNQPQHF.

In this sample, this clone turned up once. Just one base apart from a much larger clone, this may be a read error. CDR3 in DNA: TGTGCCAACAGTCTTCTAGCGGTCCCCTACGAGCAGTACTTC. Amino acids: CANSLLAVPYEQYF. J is TRBJ2-7 and V is TRBV6-5; 7 nucleotides match TRBD2. CDR3 size: 14 residues. Looked up from germline, CDR1 is MNHEY and CDR2 is SVGAGI.

The chain uses TRBV4-1 and TRBJ1-1; tentatively, D is TRBD1 (5 bases). There are 14 residues in the CDR3. In germline, CDR1 is MGHRA, CDR2 YSYEKL. Trimming stripped 3 bases from V and 11 bases from J, with 19 bases between. The CDR3 nucleotides read TGCGCCAGCAGCCAGAGACAGATTCACAAGGGGGCTTTCTTT. This gives the protein CASSQRQIHKGAFF.

The chain has TRBV10-3 and TRBJ2-7; 8 bases fit TRBD2. Trimming at V came to 0 bases and at J to 4 bases, leaving 8 bases not matched to a gene. Germline V lookup: CDR1 ENHRY, CDR2 SYGVKD. The CDR3 spans 16 residues. The CDR3 protein is CAISESRVAGQYEQYF. The CDR3 DNA follows: TGTGCCATCAGTGAGTCGAGAGTAGCGGGGCAATACGAGCAGTACTTC.

This clone was counted between two and nine times. The sample contains more than one DNA sequence encoding this CDR3. CDR3 DNA: TGTGCCACCAGCAGAGTATACAATGAGCAGTTCTTC. It codes for CATSRVYNEQFF. This chain uses TRBV15 with TRBJ2-1; D not certain. The germline V and J ends were trimmed by 1 base and 4 bases, with 2 bases remaining between them. CDR3 length: 12 amino acids. In germline, CDR1 is LNHNV, CDR2 YYDKDF (reference sequence). The entire variable domain, with the rest obtained from reference TRBV15 and TRBJ2-1, is as follows: DAMVIQNPRYQVTQFGKPVTLSCSQTLNHNVMYWYQQKSSQAPKLLFHYYDKDFNNEADTPDNFQSRRPNTSFCFLDIRSPGLGDTAMYLCATSRVYNEQFFGPGTRLTVL.

The chain combines TRBV21-1 with TRBJ1-1. TRBV21-1 is deemed a pseudogene. There are 15 residues in the CDR3. Written as DNA, the CDR3 is TGTGCCAGCACCCCTTCGGCGGCCCGAAAGCCTGAAGCTTTCTTT. Protein product: CASTPSAARKPEAFF.

The chain has TRBV18 and TRBJ2-7, with TRBD1 matching over 11 bases. CDR1 is KGHSH and CDR2 is LQKENI in the germline V gene. The CDR3 consists of 14 residues. V lost 4 bases and J lost 4; bases outside the gene matches: 3. This chain's CDR3 is CASSRGQGAYEQYF. CDR3 nucleotides: TGTGCCAGCTCACGCGGACAGGGGGCTTACGAGCAGTACTTC.

The genes are TRBV29-1 and TRBJ2-2; D is perhaps TRBD2 (5 bases). The CDR3 runs 14 residues. Germline V CDR1 and CDR2: SQVTM, ANQGSEA. The ends were cut back, 7 bases at V and 2 bases at J, with 14 bases in the middle. CDR3 in amino acids: CSARTGANTGELFF. The CDR3 nucleotides are TGCAGCGCCCGGACTGGCGCTAACACCGGGGAGCTGTTTTTT.

Worth noting for this clone: A far larger clone is only one base removed, so a read error is likely. Additional DNA sequences in this sample encode the identical CDR3. V and J are TRBV2 and TRBJ1-1; tentatively, D is TRBD1 (5 bases). Looked up from germline, CDR1 is SNHLY and CDR2 is FYNNEI. The CDR3 loop spans 13 amino acids. CDR3 DNA: TGTGCCAGCATTAATGGGGGAGACACTGAGGCTTTCTTT. Translation gives CASINGGDTEAFF. Using reference TRBV2 and TRBJ1-1 for the parts outside the CDR3, the full variable domain is EPEVTQTPSHQVTQMGQEVILRCVPISNHLYFYWYRQILGQKVEFLVSFYNNEISEKSEIFDDQFSVERPDGSNFTLKIRSTKLEDSAMYFCASINGGDTEAFFGQGTRLTVV.